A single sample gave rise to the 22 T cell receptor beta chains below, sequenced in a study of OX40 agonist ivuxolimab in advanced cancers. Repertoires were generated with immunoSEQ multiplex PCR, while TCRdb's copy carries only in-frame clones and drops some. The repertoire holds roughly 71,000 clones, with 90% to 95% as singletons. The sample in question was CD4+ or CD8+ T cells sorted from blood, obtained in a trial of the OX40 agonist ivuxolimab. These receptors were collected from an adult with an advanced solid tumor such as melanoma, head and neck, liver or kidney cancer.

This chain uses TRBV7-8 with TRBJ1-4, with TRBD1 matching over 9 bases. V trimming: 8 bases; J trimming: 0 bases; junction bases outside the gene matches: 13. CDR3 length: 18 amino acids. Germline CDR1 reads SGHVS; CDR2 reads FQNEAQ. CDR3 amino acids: CASGGTGLFPATNEKLFF. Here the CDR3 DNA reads TGTGCCAGCGGTGGGACAGGGCTATTCCCCGCAACTAATGAAAAACTGTTTTTT.

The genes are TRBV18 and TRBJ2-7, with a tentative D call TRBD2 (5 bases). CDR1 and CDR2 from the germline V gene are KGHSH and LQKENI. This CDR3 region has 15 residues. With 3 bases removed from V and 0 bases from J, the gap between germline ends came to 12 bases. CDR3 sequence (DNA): TGTGCCAGCTCACCCTCGACGGGAAGCTCCTACGAGCAGTACTTC. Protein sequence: CASSPSTGSSYEQYF.

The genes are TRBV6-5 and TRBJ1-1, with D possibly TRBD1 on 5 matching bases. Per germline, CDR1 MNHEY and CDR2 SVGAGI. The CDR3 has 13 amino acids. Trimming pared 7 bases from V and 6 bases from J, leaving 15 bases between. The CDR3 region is CASTLRGGAEAFF. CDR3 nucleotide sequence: TGTGCCAGCACCCTACGTGGGGGTGCTGAAGCTTTCTTT.

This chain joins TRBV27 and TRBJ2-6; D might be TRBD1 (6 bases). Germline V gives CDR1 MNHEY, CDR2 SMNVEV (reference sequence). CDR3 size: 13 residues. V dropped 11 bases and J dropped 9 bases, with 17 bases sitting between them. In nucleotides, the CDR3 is TGTGCCGTTAGGACAGCCCTTAACAACGTCCTGACTTTC. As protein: CAVRTALNNVLTF. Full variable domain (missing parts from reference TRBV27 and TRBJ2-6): EAQVTQNPRYLITVTGKKLTVTCSQNMNHEYMSWYRQDPGLGLRQIYYSMNVEVTDKGDVPEGYKVSRKEKRNFPLILESPSPNQTSLYFCAVRTALNNVLTFGAGSRLTVL.

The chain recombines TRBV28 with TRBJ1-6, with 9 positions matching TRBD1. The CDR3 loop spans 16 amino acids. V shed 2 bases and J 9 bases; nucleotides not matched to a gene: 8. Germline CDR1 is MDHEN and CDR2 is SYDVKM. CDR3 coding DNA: TGTGCCAGCAGTTTAGAGGGACAGGGCCAGGGTTCACCCCTCCACTTT. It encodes CASSLEGQGQGSPLHF.

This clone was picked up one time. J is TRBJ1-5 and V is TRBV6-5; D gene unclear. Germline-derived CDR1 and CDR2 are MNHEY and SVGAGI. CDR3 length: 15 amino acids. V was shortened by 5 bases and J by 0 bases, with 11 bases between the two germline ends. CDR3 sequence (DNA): TGTGCCAGCAGTCCCCTGGACGGTAGCAATCAGCCCCAGCATTTT. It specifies CASSPLDGSNQPQHF.

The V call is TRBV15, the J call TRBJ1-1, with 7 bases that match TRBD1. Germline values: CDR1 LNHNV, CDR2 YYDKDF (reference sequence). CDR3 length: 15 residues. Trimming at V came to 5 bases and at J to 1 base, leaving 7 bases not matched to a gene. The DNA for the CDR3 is TGTGCCACCAGCCGGTGGACAGGAGAGAACACTGAAGCTTTCTTT. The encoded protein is CATSRWTGENTEAFF.

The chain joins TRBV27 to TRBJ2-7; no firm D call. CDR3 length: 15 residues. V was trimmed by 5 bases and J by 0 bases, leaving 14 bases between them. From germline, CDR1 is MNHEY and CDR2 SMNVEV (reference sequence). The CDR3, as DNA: TGTGCCAGCAGTACCGGCTTACAGCCCTCCTACGAGCAGTACTTC. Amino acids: CASSTGLQPSYEQYF.

CDR3 DNA sequence: TGTGCCTCCGCAAGCACCTACAATGAGCAGTTCTTC. This codes for CASASTYNEQFF. The rearrangement uses TRBV27 and TRBJ2-1, with D unresolved. The CDR3 extends over 12 amino acids. V shed 11 bases and J shed 2 bases, with 10 bases lying between them. CDR1 is MNHEY and CDR2 is SMNVEV in the germline V gene (reference sequence).

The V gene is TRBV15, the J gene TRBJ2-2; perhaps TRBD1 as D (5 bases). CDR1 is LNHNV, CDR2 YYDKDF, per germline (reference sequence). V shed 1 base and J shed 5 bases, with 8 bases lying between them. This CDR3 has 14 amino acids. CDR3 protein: CATSRVRATGELFF. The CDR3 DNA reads TGTGCCACCAGCAGAGTCAGGGCTACCGGGGAGCTGTTTTTT.

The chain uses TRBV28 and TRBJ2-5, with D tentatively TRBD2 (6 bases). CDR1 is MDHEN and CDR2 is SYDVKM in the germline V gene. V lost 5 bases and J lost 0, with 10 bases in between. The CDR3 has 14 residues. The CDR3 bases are TGTGCCAGCAGTCTCCAGCGGGACCAAGAGACCCAGTACTTC. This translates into CASSLQRDQETQYF.

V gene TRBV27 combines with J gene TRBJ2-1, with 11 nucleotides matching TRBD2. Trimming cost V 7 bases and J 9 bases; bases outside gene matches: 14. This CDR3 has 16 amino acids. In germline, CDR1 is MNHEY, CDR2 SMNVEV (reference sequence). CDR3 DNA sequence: TGTGCCAGCACTGCCATCTTTAGCGGGAGGGGGGGTGAGCAGTTCTTC. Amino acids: CASTAIFSGRGGEQFF.

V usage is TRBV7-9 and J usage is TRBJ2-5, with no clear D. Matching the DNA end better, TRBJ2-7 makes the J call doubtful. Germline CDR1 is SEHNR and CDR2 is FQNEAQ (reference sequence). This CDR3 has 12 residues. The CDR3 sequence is CASSFVLAEQYF. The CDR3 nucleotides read TGTGCCAGCAGCTTCGTCTTGGCCGAGCAGTACTTC.

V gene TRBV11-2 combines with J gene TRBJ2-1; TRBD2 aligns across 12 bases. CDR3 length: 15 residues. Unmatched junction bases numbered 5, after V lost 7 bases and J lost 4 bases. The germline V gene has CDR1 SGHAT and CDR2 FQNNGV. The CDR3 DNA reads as TGTGCCAGCACCCCGACTAGCGGGAGTTACAATGAGCAGTTCTTC. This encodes CASTPTSGSYNEQFF.

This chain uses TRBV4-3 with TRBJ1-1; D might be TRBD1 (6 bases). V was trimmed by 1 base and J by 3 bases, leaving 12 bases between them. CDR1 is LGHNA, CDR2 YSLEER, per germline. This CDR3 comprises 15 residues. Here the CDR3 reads CASSQVGKGDTEAFF. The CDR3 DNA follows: TGCGCCAGCAGCCAAGTGGGGAAGGGGGACACTGAAGCTTTCTTT.

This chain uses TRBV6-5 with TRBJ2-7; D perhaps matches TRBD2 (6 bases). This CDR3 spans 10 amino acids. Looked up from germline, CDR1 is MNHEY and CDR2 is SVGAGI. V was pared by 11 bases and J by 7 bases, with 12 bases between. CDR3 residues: CAGGSQEQYF. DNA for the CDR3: TGTGCCGGGGGGTCGCAGGAGCAGTACTTC.

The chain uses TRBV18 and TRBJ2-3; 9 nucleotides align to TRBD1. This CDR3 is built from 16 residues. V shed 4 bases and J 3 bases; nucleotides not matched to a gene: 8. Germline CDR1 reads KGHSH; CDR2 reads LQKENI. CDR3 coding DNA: TGTGCCAGCTCACAAGAATACGGGACAGGGACAGATACGCAGTATTTT. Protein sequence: CASSQEYGTGTDTQYF.

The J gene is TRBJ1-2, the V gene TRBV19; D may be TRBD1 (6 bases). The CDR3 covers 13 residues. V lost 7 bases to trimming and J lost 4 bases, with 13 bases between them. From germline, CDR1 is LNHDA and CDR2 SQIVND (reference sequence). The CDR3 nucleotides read TGTGCCAGTAATTTGGGGGGCGTCTATGGCTACACCTTC. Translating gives CASNLGGVYGYTF.

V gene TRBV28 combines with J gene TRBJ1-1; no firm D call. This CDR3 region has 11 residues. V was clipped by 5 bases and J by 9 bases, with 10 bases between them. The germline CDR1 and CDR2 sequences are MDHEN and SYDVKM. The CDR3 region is CASSTAHQAFF. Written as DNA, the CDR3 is TGTGCCAGCAGTACCGCCCATCAAGCTTTCTTT.

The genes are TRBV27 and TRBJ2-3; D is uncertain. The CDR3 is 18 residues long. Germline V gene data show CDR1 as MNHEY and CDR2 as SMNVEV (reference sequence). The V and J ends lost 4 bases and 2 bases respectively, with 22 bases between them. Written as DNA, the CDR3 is TGTGCCAGCAGTTCGTCGGTATACGCAGGAGAAAACACAGATACGCAGTATTTT. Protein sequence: CASSSSVYAGENTDTQYF.

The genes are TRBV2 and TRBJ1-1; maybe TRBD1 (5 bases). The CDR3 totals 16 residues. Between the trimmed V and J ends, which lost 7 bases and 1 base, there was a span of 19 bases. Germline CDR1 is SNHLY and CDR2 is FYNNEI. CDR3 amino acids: CASTPFLGEPNTEAFF. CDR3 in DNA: TGTGCCAGCACTCCCTTTTTGGGGGAGCCGAACACTGAAGCTTTCTTT. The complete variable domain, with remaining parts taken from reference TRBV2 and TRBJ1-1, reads EPEVTQTPSHQVTQMGQEVILRCVPISNHLYFYWYRQILGQKVEFLVSFYNNEISEKSEIFDDQFSVERPDGSNFTLKIRSTKLEDSAMYFCASTPFLGEPNTEAFFGQGTRLTVV.

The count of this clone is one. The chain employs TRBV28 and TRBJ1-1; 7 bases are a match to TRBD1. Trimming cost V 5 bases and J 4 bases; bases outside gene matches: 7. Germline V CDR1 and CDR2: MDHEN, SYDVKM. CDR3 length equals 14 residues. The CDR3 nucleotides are TGTGCCAGCAGTACTGCAGGGGGGCGCACTGAAGCTTTCTTT. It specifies CASSTAGGRTEAFF. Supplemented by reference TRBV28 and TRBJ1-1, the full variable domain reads DVKVTQSSRYLVKRTGEKVFLECVQDMDHENMFWYRQDPGLGLRLIYFSYDVKMKEKGDIPEGYSVSREKKERFSLILESASTNQTSMYLCASSTAGGRTEAFFGQGTRLTVV.